The TCR beta chain described here comes from a study of T cells after yellow fever vaccination. Across the whole study: Fractions low in cell number were prepared with SMART-Seq v4 Ultra Low Input.

A remark on this clonotype: What it binds is not known.

Regarding the study as a whole: In post-booster samples, most primary-vaccination clones reappeared (approximately 96% CD4, around 87% CD8). Contamination of FACS-sorted repertoires by abundant clonotypes from the bulk population could occur. CD4 and CD8 compartments shared a small share of clonotypes.

TCRdb processed the 5' RACE reads anew with MiXCR; each CDR3 protein has one entry. The data contain 500,000 to 700,000 distinct CDR3 sequences, 15% to 20% of them singletons. Germline values: CDR1 MNHEY, CDR2 SVGEGT. There are 14 residues in the CDR3. The germline V and J ends were trimmed by 6 bases and 2 bases, with 14 bases remaining between them. The chain uses TRBV6-2 or TRBV6-3 and TRBJ2-7; no clear D gene. The sample here was PBMCs, taken 15 days after the yellow fever booster vaccination. The source of this sequence is a man under 40 who received the YFV17D yellow fever vaccine. The CDR3 sequence: CASRARGLPYEQYF. The CDR3, as DNA: TGTGCCAGCAGGGCACGCGGCTTACCCTACGAGCAGTACTTC.